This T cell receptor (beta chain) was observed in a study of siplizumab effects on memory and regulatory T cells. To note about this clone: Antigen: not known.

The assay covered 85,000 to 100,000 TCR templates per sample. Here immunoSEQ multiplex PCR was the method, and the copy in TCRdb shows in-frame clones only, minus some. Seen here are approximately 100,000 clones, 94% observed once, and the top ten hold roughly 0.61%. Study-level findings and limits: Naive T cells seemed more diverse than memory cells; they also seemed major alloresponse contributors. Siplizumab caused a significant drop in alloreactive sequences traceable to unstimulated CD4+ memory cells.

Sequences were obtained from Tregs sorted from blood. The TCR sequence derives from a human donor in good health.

CDR3 nucleotide sequence: TGTGCCAGCAGCTTGGTGGGCCCCCGGCCCGATGGCTACACCTTC. Its protein product is CASSLVGPRPDGYTF. The chain employs TRBV5-4 and TRBJ1-2; D uncertain. Germline CDR1 SGHNT, CDR2 YYREEE (reference sequence). This CDR3 is built from 15 residues. Trimming stripped 0 bases from V and 6 bases from J, with 15 bases between.